Shown below are 2 T cell receptor beta chains from a single sample sequenced in a study of cytomegalovirus exposure and HLA in healthy donors. With 60 Vbeta and 13 Jbeta primers, the PCR was carried out. Using immunoSEQ multiplex PCR, the repertoire was profiled, and TCRdb retains in-frame clones only, with some absent. This sample yields 200,000 or so clones, of which roughly 84% are seen a single time; around 2.5% belongs to the top ten. Material for sequencing was PBMCs. Receptors originate from a woman aged 45-65 years in good health and CMV-seropositive.

The chain couples TRBV28 to TRBJ1-4; 7 nucleotides align to TRBD1. The V segment lost 5 bases and the J segment 5 bases; nucleotides outside the gene matches: 8. This CDR3 has 15 residues. Per germline, CDR1 MDHEN and CDR2 SYDVKM. In nucleotides, the CDR3 is TGTGCCAGCAGTACAAGACAGGGTGGGAATGAAAAACTGTTTTTT. This encodes CASSTRQGGNEKLFF. The variable domain in full, with the rest retrieved from reference TRBV28 and TRBJ1-4, is DVKVTQSSRYLVKRTGEKVFLECVQDMDHENMFWYRQDPGLGLRLIYFSYDVKMKEKGDIPEGYSVSREKKERFSLILESASTNQTSMYLCASSTRQGGNEKLFFGSGTQLSVL.

The chain combines TRBV29-1 with TRBJ1-2, with D unclear. Germline CDR1 reads SQVTM; CDR2 reads ANQGSEA. The length of the CDR3 is 11 residues. V was clipped by 6 bases and J by 6 bases, with 11 bases between them. The CDR3 coding sequence is TGCAGCGTCGGCGTAGAGGATGGCTACACCTTC. It is translated as CSVGVEDGYTF.